One and the same sample provided the 25 T cell receptor beta chains below, sequenced in a study of cytomegalovirus exposure and HLA in healthy donors (dated by TCRdb to about 2017). Libraries were prepared through the immunoSEQ multiplex PCR assay. The multiplex PCR relied on a mix of 60 forward primers for TCR Vbeta segments and 13 reverse primers for TCR Jbeta segments. TCRdb retrieved this table from immuneACCESS and kept in-frame rearrangements only. Not all clones are present; in checked studies, unresolved V genes account for under half, and no reason is known for the remainder. In all, the sample holds some 150,000 clones, and just over 70% of those were seen once. The ten largest clonotypes hold 1.6% of the sample. What was sequenced was PBMCs. The receptors stem from a woman in her thirties in good health and CMV-seronegative.

This clone appeared a few times. The CDR3 DNA follows: TGTGCCAGCAGCGTAGATACGGAGCCCGGGGAGCTGTTTTTT. Its protein product is CASSVDTEPGELFF. The chain links TRBV9 to TRBJ2-2, with unresolved D. V was cut by 0 bases and J by 6 bases, with 9 bases left in between. The CDR3 is 14 residues long. Germline loops: CDR1 SGDLS, CDR2 YYNGEE.

This chain joins TRBV29-1 and TRBJ1-3; D is ambiguous. Germline values: CDR1 SQVTM, CDR2 ANQGSEA. This CDR3 spans 14 amino acids. V lost 6 bases and J 0 bases, leaving 12 bases between the germline ends. In DNA form, the CDR3 reads TGCAGCGTCCGTAACAGTAGCTCTGGAAACACCATATATTTT. Its protein is CSVRNSSSGNTIYF.

This chain connects TRBV14 to TRBJ1-1, with D hard to call. CDR3 length: 11 residues. With 1 base removed from V and 10 bases from J, the gap between germline ends came to 7 bases. The germline V gene has CDR1 SGHDN and CDR2 FVKESK. The CDR3: CASSQGAGAFF. The CDR3 region has the DNA TGTGCCAGCAGCCAAGGGGCCGGAGCTTTCTTT. Full variable domain (missing parts from reference TRBV14 and TRBJ1-1): EAGVTQFPSHSVIEKGQTVTLRCDPISGHDNLYWYRRVMGKEIKFLLHFVKESKQDESGMPNNRFLAERTGGTYSTLKVQPAELEDSGVYFCASSQGAGAFFGQGTRLTVV.

This clone was recorded once. V is TRBV7-3 and J is TRBJ2-3; 7 nucleotides align to TRBD2. The CDR3 runs to 15 residues. V lost 2 bases and J lost 3; bases outside the gene matches: 5. Germline V gene sequence: CDR1 SGHTA, CDR2 FQGTGA. The CDR3 loop reads CASSLAGAVTDTQYF. DNA for the CDR3: TGTGCCAGCAGCTTAGCGGGAGCAGTTACAGATACGCAGTATTTT.

This rearrangement joins TRBV6-1 to TRBJ1-2, with 7 bases that match TRBD1. Germline values: CDR1 MNHNS, CDR2 SASEGT. This CDR3 comprises 14 residues. The junction had 6 bases not matched to a gene; V was cut back by 1 base and J by 7 bases. CDR3 bases: TGTGCCAGCAGTGAAGTCCAGACAGGGAGTGGCTACACCTTC. Translating gives CASSEVQTGSGYTF.

The chain joins TRBV6-5 to TRBJ2-1; 7 positions match TRBD1. V was pared by 5 bases and J by 10 bases, with 11 bases of the junction left unmatched. Germline V gene lookup returns CDR1 MNHEY and CDR2 SVGAGI. The CDR3 totals 14 residues. CDR3 loop: CASSLLTGVEEQFF. DNA for the CDR3: TGTGCCAGCAGTCTACTTACAGGGGTTGAGGAGCAGTTCTTC.

This sequence joins TRBV6-1 and TRBJ1-2, with 7 bases identical to TRBD1. The V gene end was trimmed by 1 base and the J gene end by 6 bases; junction bases not matched to a gene: 5. CDR3 length: 14 residues. Germline CDR1 MNHNS, CDR2 SASEGT. The CDR3 DNA is TGTGCCAGCAGTGAAGGGAGGGGGCCGGATGGCTACACCTTC. It is translated as CASSEGRGPDGYTF.

This chain joins TRBV7-6 and TRBJ2-5; D is perhaps TRBD2 (6 bases). The better agreement between TRBJ2-7 and the DNA end casts doubt on the J call. Germline assignment: CDR1 SGHVS and CDR2 FNYEAQ. The CDR3 sequence is 14 residues long. The CDR3 spells CASSISGGSYEQYF. Here the CDR3 DNA reads TGTGCCAGCAGCATATCCGGGGGATCCTACGAGCAGTACTTC.

The chain uses TRBV7-9 and TRBJ2-7; D is perhaps TRBD1 (6 bases). The CDR3 is 12 amino acids. Germline lookup yields CDR1 SEHNR and CDR2 FQNEAQ (reference sequence). The V and J ends lost 6 bases and 4 bases respectively, with 10 bases between them. CDR3 in DNA: TGTGCCAGCAGTTCGGACAGATACGAGCAGTACGTC. It yields the protein CASSSDRYEQYV.

This chain uses TRBV6-1 with TRBJ2-5; tentative D call: TRBD1 (5 bases). Germline V gene data show CDR1 as MNHNS and CDR2 as SASEGT. V shed 7 bases and J shed 2 bases, with 17 bases lying between them. The CDR3 covers 15 residues. Here the CDR3 reads CASNVMATAQETQYF. The CDR3 bases are TGTGCCAGCAATGTTATGGCGACAGCGCAAGAGACCCAGTACTTC.

The chain carries TRBV30 and TRBJ2-4; 10 nucleotides line up with TRBD1. This CDR3 has 22 residues. Losses at the gene ends were 3 bases for V and 0 bases for J; bases not matched to a gene: 23. CDR1 is GTSNPN and CDR2 is SVGIG in the germline V gene (reference sequence). DNA of the CDR3: TGTGCCTGGAGACAAACAATTACCGGGACAGGGGAACACCTTCTAGCCAAAAACATTCAGTACTTC. Its translation is CAWRQTITGTGEHLLAKNIQYF.

This chain uses TRBV10-3 with TRBJ2-2, with 8 bases that match TRBD1. CDR1 is ENHRY, CDR2 SYGVKD, per germline. The V gene end was trimmed by 11 bases and the J gene end by 2 bases; junction bases not matched to a gene: 4. The CDR3 is 13 residues long. CDR3 loop: CAVGQGNTGELFF. The CDR3 region has the DNA TGTGCCGTAGGACAGGGCAACACCGGGGAGCTGTTTTTT.

The chain combines TRBV7-9 with TRBJ1-2, with 7 nucleotides matching TRBD1. The CDR3 loop spans 13 amino acids. The germline gives CDR1 SEHNR, CDR2 FQNEAQ (reference sequence). Trimming removed 5 bases from V and 8 bases from J; junction bases left unmatched: 8. CDR3 coding DNA: TGTGCCAGCAGCCCTAAGACAGGGTACGGCTACACCTTC. This codes for CASSPKTGYGYTF.

J is TRBJ2-7 and V is TRBV28; 11 positions agree with TRBD1. CDR3 length: 15 amino acids. After removal of 4 bases from V and 7 bases from J, the junction contained 9 bases not matched to a gene. Germline V gives CDR1 MDHEN, CDR2 SYDVKM. The CDR3 DNA sequence: TGTGCCAGCAGTTCCCACGGACAGGGGGCTGGGGAGCAGTACGTC. Protein product: CASSSHGQGAGEQYV.

The CDR3 nucleotides read TGTGCCAGCAGCCAAGCAACAGGCCGAAACACCGGGGAGCTGTTTTTT. Residues: CASSQATGRNTGELFF. V is TRBV4-2 and J is TRBJ2-2; D is possibly TRBD1 (5 bases). Trimming removed 1 base at V and 2 bases at J, with 11 bases between. CDR3 length equals 16 residues. In germline, CDR1 is LGHNA, CDR2 YNFKEQ.

V is TRBV4-1 and J is TRBJ2-5; 7 bases are a match to TRBD2. This CDR3 has 16 residues. V lost 3 bases and J lost 10; bases outside the gene matches: 17. The germline CDR1 and CDR2 sequences are MGHRA and YSYEKL. This chain's CDR3 is CASSHGRGEPSGGQYF. CDR3 in DNA: TGCGCCAGCAGCCACGGCAGAGGAGAACCCTCGGGGGGCCAGTACTTC.

The rearrangement uses TRBV11-1 and TRBJ1-1, with D uncertain. Germline assignment: CDR1 SGHAT and CDR2 FQDESV (reference sequence). Between the trimmed V and J ends, which lost 1 base and 3 bases, there was a span of 9 bases. This CDR3 has 14 residues. The CDR3 bases are TGTGCCAGCAGCTTAGAAGAACAGCACACTGAAGCTTTCTTT. It is translated as CASSLEEQHTEAFF.

A few counts support this clone. The chain combines TRBV5-4 with TRBJ2-7; the D is unclear. The CDR3 spans 14 residues. Trimming shortened V by 0 bases and J by 1 base, and 8 bases separated the two germline ends. Germline V gives CDR1 SGHNT, CDR2 YYREEE (reference sequence). CDR3 coding DNA: TGTGCCAGCAGCTTGGCCGGGTCATCCTACGAGCAGTACTTC. Translated: CASSLAGSSYEQYF.

This chain joins TRBV6-1 and TRBJ2-6, with a weak D call TRBD1 (5 bases). Per the germline V gene, CDR1 is MNHNS and CDR2 is SASEGT. V was shortened by 2 bases and J by 14 bases, with 19 bases between the two germline ends. This CDR3 spans 15 amino acids. The CDR3 region is CASSESWGNRNILTF. The CDR3 DNA reads TGTGCCAGCAGTGAATCGTGGGGCAACAGGAACATCCTGACTTTC.

The chain couples TRBV10-3 to TRBJ1-1; tentative D call: TRBD1 (5 bases). Deletions cut 10 bases from V and 0 bases from J, with 15 bases between. There are 14 residues in the CDR3. CDR1 is ENHRY, CDR2 SYGVKD, per germline. DNA of the CDR3: TGTGCCACCGCTAAGGCAGGGTTGAACACTGAAGCTTTCTTT. It encodes CATAKAGLNTEAFF.

This chain connects TRBV6-5 to TRBJ1-2; 8 bases line up with TRBD1. CDR3 length: 14 residues. The V and J ends lost 5 bases and 6 bases, in that order; junction bases with no gene match: 8. Germline loops: CDR1 MNHEY, CDR2 SVGAGI. The CDR3 protein is CASSTNGQGDGYTF. The CDR3 DNA reads TGTGCCAGCAGTACTAACGGACAGGGTGATGGCTACACCTTC.

The chain has TRBV10-3 and TRBJ2-1; 8 bases are a match to TRBD2. J lost 6 bases, V lost 6 bases, and 10 bases had no gene match. Germline CDR1 ENHRY, CDR2 SYGVKD. The CDR3 contains 15 residues. The CDR3 protein is CAISYSGLEVNEQFF. The CDR3 nucleotides are TGTGCCATCAGCTACTCGGGACTAGAGGTCAATGAGCAGTTCTTC.

The rearrangement uses TRBV7-3 and TRBJ2-3, with TRBD2 matching 10 bases. After removal of 4 bases from V and 1 base from J, the junction contained 11 bases not matched to a gene. This CDR3 spans 18 amino acids. The germline gives CDR1 SGHTA, CDR2 FQGTGA. CDR3 sequence reads: CASSSISSGTSGTDTQYF. The CDR3 coding sequence is TGTGCCAGCAGCTCAATAAGTTCCGGGACTAGCGGCACAGATACGCAGTATTTT.

The sample holds a few counts of this clone. The chain has TRBV18 and TRBJ1-5, with 7 positions matching TRBD1. This CDR3 is 16 amino acids long. Trimming removed 3 bases from V and 5 bases from J; junction bases left unmatched: 10. The germline V gene has CDR1 KGHSH and CDR2 LQKENI. CDR3 sequence reads: CASSPTGALGDQPQHF. The CDR3 nucleotides read TGTGCCAGCTCACCCACAGGGGCCCTAGGCGATCAGCCCCAGCATTTT.

The V and J genes are TRBV19 and TRBJ1-1; 9 bases map to TRBD1. This CDR3 spans 13 amino acids. J was trimmed by 4 bases and V by 5 bases; bases with no gene match: 2. Germline V gene sequence: CDR1 LNHDA, CDR2 SQIVND (reference sequence). The CDR3 loop reads CASSPTGGTEAFF. In DNA, the CDR3 is TGTGCCAGTAGTCCGACAGGGGGCACTGAAGCTTTCTTT.